The text below deals with one TCR beta chain. Antigen unknown. This sample was taken from a study of identical twins. Via MiXCR, TCRdb re-called the 5' RACE reads, giving one row per CDR3 protein. The sample includes under 350,000 distinct CDR3 sequences, roughly 9.7% of them seen just once. Study conclusions and caveats: Cord blood beta clonotypes present at high abundance carried fewer insertions; no such pattern appeared in memory repertoires.

Germline V gives CDR1 SEHNR, CDR2 FQNEAQ (reference sequence). This CDR3 has 15 amino acids. The V end was cut by 8 bases, the J end by 3 bases, with 20 bases between. Separately, the same data were catalogued under a study of yellow fever vaccine responses in identical twins.

This chain connects TRBV7-9 to TRBJ2-7; D is possibly TRBD2 (5 bases). This TCR came from a woman aged 18-29 years in good health. The sample was CD8+ T cells sorted from blood. The CDR3: CASAEPGLEYYEQYF. DNA for the CDR3: TGTGCCAGCGCGGAGCCGGGGTTAGAGTACTACGAGCAGTACTTC.